This TCR beta chain was observed in a study of blood T cells in healthy people across ages. Study-wide findings and caveats: PBMCs that were unsorted prevented a conclusive naive versus antigen-experienced comparison.

This clonotype came up a few times. The antigen remains unidentified. A sample-barcoded 5' primer and a J-beta primer mix were used in a second PCR of roughly 7 to 11 cycles. A template-switch adaptor containing 12 random nucleotides labeled each cDNA molecule. TCRdb ran MiXCR on the 5' RACE reads and lists one entry per CDR3 protein. The sample has hundreds of thousands of distinct CDR3 sequences; roughly 64% are singletons. The sequenced sample consisted of blood. The TCR originated in a man younger than 40 in good health.

CDR3 DNA sequence: TGTGCCAGCCGTGGGAGCAATCAGCCCCAGCATTTT. This encodes CASRGSNQPQHF. The rearrangement links TRBV12-3 or TRBV12-4 to TRBJ1-5; D not certain. Trimming removed 8 bases at V and 1 base at J, with 6 bases between. The CDR3 has 12 residues.